This entry lists 14 T cell receptor beta chains sequenced from one sample in a study of shared clonotypes between healthy human individuals. Only in-frame clones appear in the TCRdb table, and some are missing; sequencing was by immunoSEQ multiplex PCR. The sample lists hundreds of thousands of clones, approximately 95% seen once, with 0.05% to 0.07% in the top ten. The sequenced sample was naive CD4+ T cells sorted from blood. Regarding subset: CD45RA+ positively selected. These receptors were taken from a woman aged 30 to 39 in good health.

The chain links TRBV19 to TRBJ1-1; 9 bases fit TRBD1. The CDR3 is 17 residues long. The junction had 8 bases not matched to a gene; V was cut back by 3 bases and J by 0 bases. The germline V gene encodes CDR1 LNHDA and CDR2 SQIVND (reference sequence). In DNA form, the CDR3 reads TGTGCCAGTAGTATGTGGACAGGGGCCTCAATGAACACTGAAGCTTTCTTT. Protein: CASSMWTGASMNTEAFF.

This chain connects TRBV28 to TRBJ1-2, with 8 bases lining up with TRBD1. In germline, CDR1 is MDHEN, CDR2 SYDVKM. V lost 3 bases to trimming and J lost 4 bases; unmatched junction nucleotides: 4. This CDR3 contains 14 residues. CDR3: CASSLDRVAYGYTF. The CDR3 DNA sequence: TGTGCCAGCAGTTTGGACAGGGTCGCCTATGGCTACACCTTC.

The chain links TRBV5-1 to TRBJ1-2; no clear D. Germline assignment: CDR1 SGHRS and CDR2 YFSETQ. Trimming cost V 0 bases and J 0 bases, with 9 bases left between them. This CDR3 spans 15 amino acids. The CDR3 reads CASSLELGTNYGYTF. CDR3 coding DNA: TGCGCCAGCAGCTTGGAACTGGGGACTAACTATGGCTACACCTTC.

The chain joins TRBV10-2 to TRBJ2-1; 10 nucleotides align to TRBD2. Looked up from germline, CDR1 is WSHSY and CDR2 is SAAADI. The CDR3 has 15 residues. With V trimmed by 7 bases and J by 1 base, 4 bases remained unmatched. The CDR3 nucleotides read TGCGCCAGCACCCTTAGCGGGAGGTCCTACAATGAGCAGTTCTTC. Translation: CASTLSGRSYNEQFF.

The V call is TRBV5-1, the J call TRBJ1-1; 7 nucleotides match TRBD1. CDR3 length: 12 amino acids. Trimming took 4 bases from V and 4 from J; bases not matched to a gene: 1. CDR1 and CDR2 from the germline V gene are SGHRS and YFSETQ. The chain's CDR3 is CASSPGGTEAFF. CDR3 sequence (DNA): TGCGCCAGCAGCCCAGGGGGCACTGAAGCTTTCTTT.

The gene calls are TRBV28 and TRBJ2-7; the match to TRBD2 covers 8 bases. V shed 5 bases and J 3 bases; nucleotides not matched to a gene: 9. This CDR3 has 15 amino acids. Germline values: CDR1 MDHEN, CDR2 SYDVKM. The DNA for the CDR3 is TGTGCCAGCAGTAACCCTGGACTAGCCGACTACGAGCAGTACTTC. This gives the protein CASSNPGLADYEQYF.

In this sample, this clone turned up once. This chain connects TRBV19 to TRBJ2-5; 7 positions agree with TRBD1. The germline gives CDR1 LNHDA, CDR2 SQIVND (reference sequence). Germline trimming cut 6 bases from V and 4 bases from J; bases unmatched to any gene: 14. The CDR3 is 16 amino acids. CDR3 region: CASRPEGRGSGETQYF. Here the CDR3 DNA reads TGTGCCAGTAGACCCGAGGGCAGGGGGAGCGGAGAGACCCAGTACTTC.

The chain carries TRBV6-5 and TRBJ1-2, with 7 bases aligning to TRBD1. The germline V gene has CDR1 MNHEY and CDR2 SVGAGI. V trimming: 1 base; J trimming: 4 bases; junction bases outside the gene matches: 6. The CDR3 consists of 15 residues. Here the CDR3 reads CASSYWQGGGYGYTF. The CDR3 DNA sequence: TGTGCCAGCAGTTACTGGCAGGGGGGAGGCTATGGCTACACCTTC.

The chain joins TRBV28 to TRBJ1-2; perhaps TRBD1 as D (6 bases). With 5 bases removed from V and 4 bases from J, the gap between germline ends came to 23 bases. CDR1 and CDR2 (germline): MDHEN, SYDVKM. The CDR3 runs to 17 residues. CDR3 in amino acids: CASSSTGRGIGVYGYTF. For the CDR3, the DNA is TGTGCCAGCAGTAGTACAGGGCGGGGCATCGGAGTCTATGGCTACACCTTC.

This clone was detected only once. V gene TRBV5-1 combines with J gene TRBJ1-5; 7 positions match TRBD1. CDR1 SGHRS and CDR2 YFSETQ come from the germline V gene. CDR3 size: 14 residues. The trim removed 4 bases at V and 4 bases at J, leaving 5 bases unmatched. The CDR3 nucleotides read TGCGCCAGCAGCACGGGACAGCCTAATCAGCCCCAGCATTTT. Translated, it gives CASSTGQPNQPQHF.

This chain connects TRBV5-6 to TRBJ2-7; 9 nucleotides align to TRBD1. Germline lookup yields CDR1 SGHDT and CDR2 YYEEEE. V lost 0 bases and J lost 3; bases outside the gene matches: 7. The CDR3 is 16 amino acids. The CDR3 spells CASSLEPRQGVYEQYF. For the CDR3, the DNA is TGTGCCAGCAGCTTGGAACCCCGACAGGGGGTCTACGAGCAGTACTTC.

On this clone: The conserved phenylalanine or tryptophan is not found at the CDR3 terminus, so this likely reflects a read error. The DNA is left out, because the CDR3 cannot be placed on it with certainty; the CDR3 is given as TCRdb lists it. The chain links TRBV19 to TRBJ2-7; the table's D call TRBD2 went unverified against the DNA. The CDR3 is 8 residues long, counting both termini. Germline CDR1 reads LNHDA; CDR2 reads SQIVND (reference sequence). CDR3 sequence reads: CASSMSAG.

With regard to this clone: The junction differs from germline at one of its ends, possibly a read error. The CDR3 DNA sequence: TGTGCCAGCAGTACTACTGAAAAACTGTTTTTT. It codes for CASSTTEKLFF. The V call is TRBV28, the J call TRBJ1-4; D not resolved. Germline assignment: CDR1 MDHEN and CDR2 SYDVKM. The CDR3 extends over 11 amino acids.

The V and J genes are TRBV7-2 and TRBJ1-4; no firm D call. The ends were cut back, 5 bases at V and 0 bases at J, with 7 bases in the middle. Germline CDR1 SGHTA, CDR2 FQGNSA. This CDR3 comprises 14 residues. The CDR3: CASSKSPTNEKLFF. The CDR3 coding sequence is TGTGCCAGCAGCAAAAGCCCAACTAATGAAAAACTGTTTTTT.